The 10 T cell receptor beta chains below were found in one sample sequenced in a study of T cell repertoires in cytomegalovirus infection. No antigen has been assigned to these receptors. TCRdb analysed the reads with MiXCR anew, one entry per CDR3 protein. This sample has roughly 280,000 distinct CDR3 sequences, with less than 25% found just once. The sample was cultured PBMCs, taken from culture after CMV antigen stimulation. These receptors were obtained from a human donor in good health (CMV status not recorded). Some clones in this sample may be carry-over from other donors' samples.

A few counts support this clonotype. This chain uses TRBV6-2 or TRBV6-3 with TRBJ2-1, with D hard to call. The V gene lost 4 bases and the J gene lost 4 bases, with 8 bases spanning the gap. The germline gives CDR1 MNHEY, CDR2 SVGEGT. The CDR3 is 13 residues long. CDR3 residues: CASSFRAYNEQFF. In DNA form, the CDR3 reads TGTGCCAGCAGTTTCCGCGCTTACAATGAGCAGTTCTTC.

The rearrangement joins TRBV11-2 to TRBJ1-1, with 8 positions matching TRBD1. Germline V gene lookup returns CDR1 SGHAT and CDR2 FQNNGV. The CDR3 has 15 amino acids. With V trimmed by 2 bases and J by 3 bases, 5 bases remained unmatched. CDR3 nucleotide sequence: TGTGCCAGCAGCTTAACAGGGGGACAGGACACTGAAGCTTTCTTT. Amino acid sequence: CASSLTGGQDTEAFF.

V and J are TRBV11-2 and TRBJ2-7; no firm D call. CDR3 size: 13 residues. Trimming cost V 5 bases and J 5 bases, with 13 bases left between them. Germline values: CDR1 SGHAT, CDR2 FQNNGV. CDR3 sequence reads: CASSHEDGDEQYV. The CDR3 DNA reads TGTGCCAGCAGCCACGAAGATGGGGACGAGCAGTACGTC.

This clonotype was counted between two and nine times. The chain combines TRBV7-2 with TRBJ1-2; 7 positions agree with TRBD1. V shed 4 bases, J shed 4 bases, and the junction held 6 bases outside the gene matches. The germline V gene encodes CDR1 SGHTA and CDR2 FQGNSA. The CDR3 consists of 14 residues. This CDR3 reads CASSSSGQTYGYTF. The CDR3, as DNA: TGTGCCAGCAGCTCGTCGGGACAGACCTATGGCTACACCTTC.

Only a few counts were recorded for this clonotype. The chain uses TRBV7-2 and TRBJ2-1; no definite D call. CDR1 and CDR2 (germline): SGHTA, FQGNSA. Between the trimmed V and J ends, which lost 0 bases and 8 bases, there was a span of 8 bases. The CDR3 extends over 13 amino acids. DNA for the CDR3: TGTGCCAGCAGCTTAGCTGCTAACGATGAGCAGTTCTTC. It is translated as CASSLAANDEQFF.

CDR3 bases: TGTGCCAGCAGCACAGAGAGCTCTGGAAACACCATATATTTT. The encoded protein is CASSTESSGNTIYF. The chain employs TRBV3-1 and TRBJ1-3; D gene ambiguous. The germline V and J ends were trimmed by 5 bases and 0 bases, with 8 bases remaining between them. Looked up from germline, CDR1 is LGHDT and CDR2 is YNNKEL (reference sequence). The CDR3 has 14 residues.

This clonotype was observed at least ten times. The chain links TRBV28 to TRBJ1-4, with 8 bases that match TRBD1. The V gene's germline CDR1 is MDHEN and CDR2 SYDVKM. The CDR3 consists of 14 residues. The trim removed 6 bases at V and 7 bases at J, leaving 7 bases unmatched. The CDR3 region has the DNA TGTGCCAGCAGCCGGGAGCAGGGGGCTGAAAAACTGTTTTTT. Its translation is CASSREQGAEKLFF.

Many counts were recorded for this clonotype. The V and J genes are TRBV7-2 and TRBJ2-1; 7 bases are shared with TRBD2. This CDR3 has 15 amino acids. V shed 6 bases and J 5 bases; nucleotides not matched to a gene: 10. The V gene's germline CDR1 is SGHTA and CDR2 FQGNSA. The CDR3 nucleotides are TGTGCCAGCAGAACAGCGGGGTCCCTTAACAATGAGCAGTTCTTC. Translation: CASRTAGSLNNEQFF.

The rearrangement links TRBV19 to TRBJ1-5, with TRBD1 matching 7 bases. The CDR3 extends over 14 amino acids. From germline, CDR1 is LNHDA and CDR2 SQIVND (reference sequence). Trimming took 7 bases from V and 11 from J; bases not matched to a gene: 14. CDR3 DNA: TGTGCCAGTATGGGACAGCGCGGGGTACGGGCCCAGCATTTT. Its translation is CASMGQRGVRAQHF. Complete variable domain (other parts from reference TRBV19 and TRBJ1-5): DGGITQSPKYLFRKEGQNVTLSCEQNLNHDAMYWYRQDPGQGLRLIYYSQIVNDFQKGDIAEGYSVSREKKESFPLTVTSAQKNPTAFYLCASMGQRGVRAQHFGDGTRLSIL.

This sequence joins TRBV12-3 or TRBV12-4 and TRBJ1-5; D possibly corresponds to TRBD1 (5 bases). With 1 base removed from V and 5 bases from J, the gap between germline ends came to 9 bases. The CDR3 runs to 14 residues. The DNA for the CDR3 is TGTGCCAGCAGTTTAGGGTCAGGGTATCAGCCCCAGCATTTT. Amino acid sequence: CASSLGSGYQPQHF.